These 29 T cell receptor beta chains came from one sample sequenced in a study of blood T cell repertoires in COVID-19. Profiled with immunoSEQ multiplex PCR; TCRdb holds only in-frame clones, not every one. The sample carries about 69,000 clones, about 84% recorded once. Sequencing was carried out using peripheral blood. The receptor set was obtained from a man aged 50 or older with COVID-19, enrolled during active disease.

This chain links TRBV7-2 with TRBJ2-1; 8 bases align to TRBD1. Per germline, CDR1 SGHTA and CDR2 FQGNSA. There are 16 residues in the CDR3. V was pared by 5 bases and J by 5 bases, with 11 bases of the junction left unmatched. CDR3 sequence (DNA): TGTGCCAGCAGCCGCCAGTCAGGGGGCGCGGACAATGAGCAGTTCTTC. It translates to CASSRQSGGADNEQFF.

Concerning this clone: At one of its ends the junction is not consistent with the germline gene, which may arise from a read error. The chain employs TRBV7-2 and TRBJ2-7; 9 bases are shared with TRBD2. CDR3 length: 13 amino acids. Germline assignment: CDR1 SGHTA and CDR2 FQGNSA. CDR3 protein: CASSLGAGGHTTF. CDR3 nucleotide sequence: TGTGCCAGCAGCCTTGGAGCGGGGGGTCATACTACCTTC.

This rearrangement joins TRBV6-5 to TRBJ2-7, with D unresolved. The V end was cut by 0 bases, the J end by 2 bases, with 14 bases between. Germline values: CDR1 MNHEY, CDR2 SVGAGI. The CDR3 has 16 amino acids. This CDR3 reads CASSYSVHLPAYEQYF. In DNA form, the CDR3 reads TGTGCCAGCAGTTACTCAGTCCACCTACCCGCCTACGAGCAGTACTTC.

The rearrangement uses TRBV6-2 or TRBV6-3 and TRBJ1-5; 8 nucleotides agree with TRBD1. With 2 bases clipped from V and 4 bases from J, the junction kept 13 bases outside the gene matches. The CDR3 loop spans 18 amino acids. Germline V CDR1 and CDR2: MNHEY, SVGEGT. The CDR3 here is CASSYEATGAAGNQPQHF. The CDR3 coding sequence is TGTGCCAGCAGTTACGAGGCGACAGGGGCGGCGGGAAATCAGCCCCAGCATTTT.

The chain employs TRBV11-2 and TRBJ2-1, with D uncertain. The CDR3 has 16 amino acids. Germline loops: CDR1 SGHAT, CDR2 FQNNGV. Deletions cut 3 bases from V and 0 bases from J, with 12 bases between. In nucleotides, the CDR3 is TGTGCCAGCAGCTTCTCCTATGATCCCTCCTACAATGAGCAGTTCTTC. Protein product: CASSFSYDPSYNEQFF.

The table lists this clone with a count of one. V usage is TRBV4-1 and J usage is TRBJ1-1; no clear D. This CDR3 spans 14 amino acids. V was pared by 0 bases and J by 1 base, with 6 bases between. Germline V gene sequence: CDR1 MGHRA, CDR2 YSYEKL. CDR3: CASSQEAENTEAFF. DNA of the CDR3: TGCGCCAGCAGCCAAGAGGCGGAGAACACTGAAGCTTTCTTT.

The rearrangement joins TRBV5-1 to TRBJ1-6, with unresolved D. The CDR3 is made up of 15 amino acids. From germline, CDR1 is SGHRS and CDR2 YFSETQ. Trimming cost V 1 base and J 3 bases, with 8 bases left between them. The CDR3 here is CASSLSQNYNSPLHF. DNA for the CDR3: TGCGCCAGCAGCTTGTCCCAAAACTATAATTCACCCCTCCACTTT.

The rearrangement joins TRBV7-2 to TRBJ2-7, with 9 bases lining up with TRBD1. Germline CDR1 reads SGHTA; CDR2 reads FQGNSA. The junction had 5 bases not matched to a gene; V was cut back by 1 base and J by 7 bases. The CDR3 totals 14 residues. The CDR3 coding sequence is TGTGCCAGCAGCTTAGGGACAGGGGCGCGGGAGCAGTACTTC. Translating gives CASSLGTGAREQYF.

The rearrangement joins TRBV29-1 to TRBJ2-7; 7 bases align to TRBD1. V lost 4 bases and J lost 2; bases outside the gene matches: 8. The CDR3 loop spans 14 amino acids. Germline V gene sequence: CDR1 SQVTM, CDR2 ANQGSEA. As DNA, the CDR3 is TGCAGCGTTGTTACGGGACAGAACCCCTACGAGCAGTACTTC. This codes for CSVVTGQNPYEQYF.

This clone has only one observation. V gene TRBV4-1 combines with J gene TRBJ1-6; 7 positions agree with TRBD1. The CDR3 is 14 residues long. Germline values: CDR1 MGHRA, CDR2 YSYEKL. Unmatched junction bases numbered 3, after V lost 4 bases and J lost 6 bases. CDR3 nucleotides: TGCGCCAGCAGCCCGGGACAGATTAATTCACCCCTCCACTTT. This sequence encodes CASSPGQINSPLHF.

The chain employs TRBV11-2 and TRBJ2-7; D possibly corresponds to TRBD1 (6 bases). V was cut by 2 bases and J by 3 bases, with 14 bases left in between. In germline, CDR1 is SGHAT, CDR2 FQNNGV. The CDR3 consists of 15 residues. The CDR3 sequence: CASSLQPGTFYEQYF. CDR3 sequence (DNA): TGTGCCAGCAGCTTACAACCTGGGACATTCTACGAGCAGTACTTC.

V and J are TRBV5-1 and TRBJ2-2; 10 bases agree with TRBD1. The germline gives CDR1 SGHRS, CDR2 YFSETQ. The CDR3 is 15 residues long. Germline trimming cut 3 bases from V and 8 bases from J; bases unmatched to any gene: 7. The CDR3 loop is CASSWTGQGTGELFF. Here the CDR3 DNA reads TGCGCCAGCAGCTGGACGGGACAGGGGACGGGGGAGCTGTTTTTT.

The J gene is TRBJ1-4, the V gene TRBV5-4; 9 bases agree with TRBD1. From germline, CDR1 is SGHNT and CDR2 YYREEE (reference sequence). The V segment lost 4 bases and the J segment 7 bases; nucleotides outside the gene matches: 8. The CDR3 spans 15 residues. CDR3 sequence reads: CASSVGGQGSEKLFF. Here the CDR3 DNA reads TGTGCCAGCAGCGTAGGTGGACAGGGGAGTGAAAAACTGTTTTTT.

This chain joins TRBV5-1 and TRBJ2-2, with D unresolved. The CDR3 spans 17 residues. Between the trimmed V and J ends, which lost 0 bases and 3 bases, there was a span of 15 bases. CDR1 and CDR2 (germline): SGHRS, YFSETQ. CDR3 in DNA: TGCGCCAGCAGCTTGGAACCGGAACGGGTGGACACCGGGGAGCTGTTTTTT. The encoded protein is CASSLEPERVDTGELFF.

The CDR3: CASSHGTGGSTEAFF. As DNA, the CDR3 is TGTGCCAGCAGCCATGGTACAGGGGGCAGTACTGAAGCTTTCTTT. The chain couples TRBV3-1 (or the pseudogene TRBV3-2) to TRBJ1-1, with 9 bases lining up with TRBD1. V dropped 3 bases and J dropped 5; count of bases not matched to a gene: 7. The germline V gene has CDR1 LGHDT and CDR2 YNNKEL (reference sequence). The CDR3 runs 15 residues.

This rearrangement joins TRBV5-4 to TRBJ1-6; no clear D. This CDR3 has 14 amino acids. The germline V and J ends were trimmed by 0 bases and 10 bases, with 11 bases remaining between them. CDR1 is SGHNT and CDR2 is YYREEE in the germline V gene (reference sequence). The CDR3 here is CASSLGLSGSPLHF. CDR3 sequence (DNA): TGTGCCAGCAGCTTGGGACTTAGTGGCTCACCCCTCCACTTT.

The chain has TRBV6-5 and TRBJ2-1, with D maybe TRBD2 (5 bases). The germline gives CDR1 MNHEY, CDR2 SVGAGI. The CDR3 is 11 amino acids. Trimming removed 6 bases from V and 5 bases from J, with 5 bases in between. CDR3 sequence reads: CASRTNNEQFF. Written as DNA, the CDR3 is TGTGCCAGCAGGACTAACAATGAGCAGTTCTTC.

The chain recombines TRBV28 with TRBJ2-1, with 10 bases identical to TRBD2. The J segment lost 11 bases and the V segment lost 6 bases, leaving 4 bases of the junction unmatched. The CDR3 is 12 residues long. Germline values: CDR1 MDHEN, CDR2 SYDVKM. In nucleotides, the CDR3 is TGTGCCAGCAGGGCTAGCGGGGGAAAGCAGTTCTTC. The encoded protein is CASRASGGKQFF.

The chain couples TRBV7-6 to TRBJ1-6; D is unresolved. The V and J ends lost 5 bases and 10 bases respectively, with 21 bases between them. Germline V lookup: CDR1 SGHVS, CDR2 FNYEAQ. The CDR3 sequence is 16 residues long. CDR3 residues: CASSVEASFSYSPLHF. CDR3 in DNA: TGTGCCAGCAGCGTCGAAGCGTCCTTTAGTTACTCACCCCTCCACTTT.

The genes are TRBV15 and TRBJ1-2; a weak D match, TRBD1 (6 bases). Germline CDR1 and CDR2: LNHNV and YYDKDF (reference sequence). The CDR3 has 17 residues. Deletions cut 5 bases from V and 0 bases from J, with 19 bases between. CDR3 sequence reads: CATSPSGATDSNYGYTF. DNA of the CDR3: TGTGCCACCAGCCCCTCAGGGGCGACTGACTCTAACTATGGCTACACCTTC.

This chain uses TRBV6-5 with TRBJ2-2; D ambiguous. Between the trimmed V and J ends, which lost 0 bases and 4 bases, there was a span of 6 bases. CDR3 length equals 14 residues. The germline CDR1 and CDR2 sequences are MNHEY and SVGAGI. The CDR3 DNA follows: TGTGCCAGCAGTTACTCGTACAGCACCGGGGAGCTGTTTTTT. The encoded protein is CASSYSYSTGELFF.

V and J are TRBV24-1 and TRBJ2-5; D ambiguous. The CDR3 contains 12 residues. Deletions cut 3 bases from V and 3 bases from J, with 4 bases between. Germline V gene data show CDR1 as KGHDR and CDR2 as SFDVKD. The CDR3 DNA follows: TGTGCCACCAGTGATACAGAAGAGACCCAGTACTTC. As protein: CATSDTEETQYF.

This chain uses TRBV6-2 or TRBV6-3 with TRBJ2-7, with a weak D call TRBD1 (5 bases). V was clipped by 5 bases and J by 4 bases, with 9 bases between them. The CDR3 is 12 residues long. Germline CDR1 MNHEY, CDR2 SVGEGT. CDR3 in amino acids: CASSPQGYEQYF. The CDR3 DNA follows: TGTGCCAGCAGTCCCCAGGGTTACGAGCAGTACTTC.

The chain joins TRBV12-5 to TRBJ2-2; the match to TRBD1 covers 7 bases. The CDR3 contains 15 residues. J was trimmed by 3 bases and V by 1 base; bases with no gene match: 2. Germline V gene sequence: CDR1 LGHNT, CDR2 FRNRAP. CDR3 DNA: TGTGCTAGTGGTTTGGGGACAGGTGACACCGGGGAGCTGTTTTTT. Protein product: CASGLGTGDTGELFF.

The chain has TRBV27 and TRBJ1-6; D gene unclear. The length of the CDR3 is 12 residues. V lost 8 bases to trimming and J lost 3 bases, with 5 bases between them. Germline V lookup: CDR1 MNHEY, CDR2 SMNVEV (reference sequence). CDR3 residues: CASGFYNSPLHF. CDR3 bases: TGTGCCAGCGGCTTCTATAATTCACCCCTCCACTTT.

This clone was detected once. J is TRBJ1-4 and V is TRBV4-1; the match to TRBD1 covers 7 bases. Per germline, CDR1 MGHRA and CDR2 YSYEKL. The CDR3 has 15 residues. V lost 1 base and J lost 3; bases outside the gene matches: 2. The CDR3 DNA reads TGCGCCAGCAGCCAAGGACAGGGTGCTAATGAAAAACTGTTTTTT. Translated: CASSQGQGANEKLFF.

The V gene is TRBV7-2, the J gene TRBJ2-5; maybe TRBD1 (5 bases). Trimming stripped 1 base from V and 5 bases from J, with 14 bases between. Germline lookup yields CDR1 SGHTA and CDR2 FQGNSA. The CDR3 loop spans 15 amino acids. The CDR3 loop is CASSLEAGRRETQYF. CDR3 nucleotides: TGTGCCAGCAGCTTAGAGGCAGGGCGGCGGGAGACCCAGTACTTC.

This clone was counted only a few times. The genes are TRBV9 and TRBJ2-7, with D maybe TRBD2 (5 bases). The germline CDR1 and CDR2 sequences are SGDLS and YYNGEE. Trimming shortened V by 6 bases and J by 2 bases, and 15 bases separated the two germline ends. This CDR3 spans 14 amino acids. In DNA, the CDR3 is TGTGCCAGCAAAGGCAGAGGGCAACCCTACGAGCAGTACTTC. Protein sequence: CASKGRGQPYEQYF.

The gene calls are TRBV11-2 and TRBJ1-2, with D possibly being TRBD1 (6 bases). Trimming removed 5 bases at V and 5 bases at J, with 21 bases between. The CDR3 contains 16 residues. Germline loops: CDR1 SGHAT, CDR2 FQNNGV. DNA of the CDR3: TGTGCCAGCAGCGACGCCCGGGGGGGCTTACGGTATGGCTACACCTTC. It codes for CASSDARGGLRYGYTF.